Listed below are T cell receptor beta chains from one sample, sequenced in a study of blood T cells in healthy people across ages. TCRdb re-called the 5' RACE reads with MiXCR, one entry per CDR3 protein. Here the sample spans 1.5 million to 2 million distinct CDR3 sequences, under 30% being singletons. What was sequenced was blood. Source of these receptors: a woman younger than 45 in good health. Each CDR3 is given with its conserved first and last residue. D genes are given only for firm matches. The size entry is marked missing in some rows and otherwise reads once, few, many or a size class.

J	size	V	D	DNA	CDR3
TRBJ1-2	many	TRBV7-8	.	TGTGCCAGCAGCTTAGGAGGGGTTGGCTACACCTTC	CASSLGGVGYTF
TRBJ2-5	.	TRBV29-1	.	TGCAGCGTTGAAGAGAATGGGGCCGGTTGGGCAGGGACTCGAAAGACCCAGTACTTC	CSVEENGAGWAGTRKTQYF
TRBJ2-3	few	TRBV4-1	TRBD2	TGCGCCAGCAGCCGGACTAGCGGGGGGCGAGGGACAGATACGCAGTATTTT	CASSRTSGGRGTDTQYF
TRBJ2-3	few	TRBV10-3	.	TGTGCCAACAGTGAGGCTACCACAGATACGCAGTATTTT	CANSEATTDTQYF
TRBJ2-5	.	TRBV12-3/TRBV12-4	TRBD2	TGTGCCAGCACCATAGGCGGCGGGACTAGCGGGGAACTCCTAGAGACCCAGTACTTC	CASTIGGGTSGELLETQYF
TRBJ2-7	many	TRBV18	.	TGTGCCAGCTCACCACCTGCCGGCGGGGCACTACTCAACGAGCAGTACTTC	CASSPPAGGALLNEQYF
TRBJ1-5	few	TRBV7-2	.	TGTGCCAGCAGCTTATCAGGGGTTGGCAGTCAGCCCCAGCATTTT	CASSLSGVGSQPQHF
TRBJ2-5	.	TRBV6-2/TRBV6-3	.	TGTGCCAGCAGAAAGAGTCGGGGCCGTTATCAAGAGACCCAGTACTTC	CASRKSRGRYQETQYF
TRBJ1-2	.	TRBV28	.	TGTGCCAGCAGTTTATTTCGCTATGGCTACACCTTC	CASSLFRYGYTF
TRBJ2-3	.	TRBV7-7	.	TGTGCCAGCAGCTTAGGTCCCGGAGAAGATACGCAGTATTTT	CASSLGPGEDTQYF
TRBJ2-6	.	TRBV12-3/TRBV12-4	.	TGTGCCAGCACTATCCCAAGCTCTGGGGCCAACGTCCTGACTTTC	CASTIPSSGANVLTF
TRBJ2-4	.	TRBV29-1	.	TGCAGCGCCGGAAAGACTACTTTCAATGAGCAGTACTTC	CSAGKTTFNEQYF
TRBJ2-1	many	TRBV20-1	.	TGCAGTGCTAGCGGGGGGCCAAGGAATGAGCAGTTCTTC	CSASGGPRNEQFF
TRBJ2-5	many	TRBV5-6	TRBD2	TGTGCCAGCAGTTCTCCGGGGAGCGGGAGTTTTCAAGAGACCCAGTACTTC	CASSSPGSGSFQETQYF
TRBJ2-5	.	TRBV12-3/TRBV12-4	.	TGTGCCAGCAGGCCCGAGACAGTAGAACAAGAGACCCAGTACTTC	CASRPETVEQETQYF
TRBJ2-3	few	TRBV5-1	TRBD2	TGCGCCAGCAGCTTGGCGAGACTAGCGGACACAGATACGCAGTATTTT	CASSLARLADTDTQYF
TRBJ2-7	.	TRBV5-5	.	TGTGCCAGCAGACCGGAGGGGACCTACGAGCAGTACTTC	CASRPEGTYEQYF
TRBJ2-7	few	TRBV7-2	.	TGTGCCAGCAGCTTAGCTACAGGGCAGCCCTACGAGCAGTACTTC	CASSLATGQPYEQYF
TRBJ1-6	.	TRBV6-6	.	TGTGCCAGCAGTTACACCGGACAGAGCTCCTATAATTCACCCCTCCACTTT	CASSYTGQSSYNSPLHF
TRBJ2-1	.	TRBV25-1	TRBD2	TGTGCCAGCAGTGAATACCTAGCGGGCAATGAGCAGTTCTTC	CASSEYLAGNEQFF
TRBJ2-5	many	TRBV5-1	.	TGCGCCAGCAGCTTGCTTGGGGGGCCCCAAGAGACCCAGTACTTC	CASSLLGGPQETQYF
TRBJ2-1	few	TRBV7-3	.	TGTGCCAGCAGCTTAGGGAGAAGGGGGGAGGATGAGCAGTTCTTC	CASSLGRRGEDEQFF
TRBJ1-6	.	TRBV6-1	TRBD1	TGTGCCAGCAGTGAAAAGATTCAGGGGGCACCCCTCCACTTT	CASSEKIQGAPLHF
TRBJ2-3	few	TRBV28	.	TGTGCCAGCGCGACAACTAGGCCAGATACGCAGTATTTT	CASATTRPDTQYF
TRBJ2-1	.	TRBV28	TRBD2	TGTGCCAGCAAGAGCGGGGGGAACTACAATGAGCAGTTCTTC	CASKSGGNYNEQFF
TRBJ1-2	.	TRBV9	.	TGTGCCAGCAGCGTAGACGGAGGGAACTATGGCTACACCTTC	CASSVDGGNYGYTF
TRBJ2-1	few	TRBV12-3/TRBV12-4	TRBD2	TGTGCCTCACGGGGGGGGCGCAGTGAGCAGTTCTTC	CASRGGRSEQFF
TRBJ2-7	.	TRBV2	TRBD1	TGTGCCAGCAGGGACCCGGGGGACAGGAACTACGAGCAGTACTTC	CASRDPGDRNYEQYF
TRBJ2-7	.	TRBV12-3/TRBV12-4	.	TGTGCCAGCAGTTCCTTACCCGGGACGGGCTTCTGGAGCGTCCCCTACGAGCAGTACTTC	CASSSLPGTGFWSVPYEQYF